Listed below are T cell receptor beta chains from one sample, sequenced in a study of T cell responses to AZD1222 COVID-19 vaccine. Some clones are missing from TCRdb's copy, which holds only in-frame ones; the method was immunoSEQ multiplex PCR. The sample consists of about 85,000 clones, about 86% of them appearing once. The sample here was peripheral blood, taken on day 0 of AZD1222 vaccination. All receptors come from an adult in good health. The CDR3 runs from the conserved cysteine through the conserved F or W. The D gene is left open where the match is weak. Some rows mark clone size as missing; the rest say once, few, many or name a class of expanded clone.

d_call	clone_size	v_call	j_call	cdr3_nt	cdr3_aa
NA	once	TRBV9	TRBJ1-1	TGTGCCAGCAGCGTAGTCGATTCGATGAACACTGAAGCTTTCTTT	CASSVVDSMNTEAFF
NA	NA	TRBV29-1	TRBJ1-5	TGCAGCGTGGGTCACTCAGGGAGCAATCAGCCCCAGCATTTT	CSVGHSGSNQPQHF
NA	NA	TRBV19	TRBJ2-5	TGTGCCAGTAGTACGTGGGGGCTGGAGACCCAGTACTTC	CASSTWGLETQYF
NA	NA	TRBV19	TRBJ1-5	TGTGCCAGCAGGCCGGGTCCTTTTTCCTATCAGCCCCAGCATTTT	CASRPGPFSYQPQHF
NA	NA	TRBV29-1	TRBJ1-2	TGCAGCGTGGGGACGGGAGGGGGCTATGGCTACACCTTC	CSVGTGGGYGYTF
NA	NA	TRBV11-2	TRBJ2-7	TGTGCCAGCAGCTTTGAAGCGAGGGCCGAGCAGTACTTC	CASSFEARAEQYF
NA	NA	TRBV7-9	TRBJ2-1	TGTGCCAGCAGCTCCCGTCCGACTAGTACTGGGCGGAATGAGCAGTTCTTC	CASSSRPTSTGRNEQFF
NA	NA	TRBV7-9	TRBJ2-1	TGTGCCAGCAGCTTCTCCAGGGATTATGGTGAGCAGTTCTTC	CASSFSRDYGEQFF
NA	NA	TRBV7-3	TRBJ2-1	TGTGCCAGCAGCCCTGGCCCGGGAGTGGGTGAGCAGTTCTTC	CASSPGPGVGEQFF
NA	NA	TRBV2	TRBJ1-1	TGTGCCAGCAGTGTGCAGCAGAACACTGAAGCTTTCTTT	CASSVQQNTEAFF
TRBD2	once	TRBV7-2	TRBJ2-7	TGTGCCAGCAGCCGGACTAGCGATGCCTACGAGCAGTACTTC	CASSRTSDAYEQYF
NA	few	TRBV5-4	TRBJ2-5	TGTGCCAGCAGCTTGGCGGCAGGCCTAGGAGGAGAGACCCAGTACTTC	CASSLAAGLGGETQYF
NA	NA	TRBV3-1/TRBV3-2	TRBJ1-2	TGTGCCAGCAGCCAAATAGAAGGGGCCGGGGGCTACACCTTC	CASSQIEGAGGYTF
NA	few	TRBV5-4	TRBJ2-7	TGTGCCAGCAGCCCTGACCGGGACCTACGCTACGAGCAGTACTTC	CASSPDRDLRYEQYF
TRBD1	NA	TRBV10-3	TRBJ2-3	TGTGCCATCAGTGAGTCAACAGGGGGTTTATCAGATACGCAGTATTTT	CAISESTGGLSDTQYF
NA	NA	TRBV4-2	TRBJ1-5	TGTGCCAGCAGCCCCCGGGCCTCGTCGGGTCAGCCCCAGCATTTT	CASSPRASSGQPQHF
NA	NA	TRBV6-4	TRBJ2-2	TGTGCCAGCAGCGGGCACCCCACCGGGGAGCTGTTTTTT	CASSGHPTGELFF
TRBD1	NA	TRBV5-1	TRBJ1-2	TGCGCCAGCAGCTTGGTGGGGACAGGGCTGTCTGGCTACACCTTC	CASSLVGTGLSGYTF
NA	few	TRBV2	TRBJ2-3	TGTGCCAGCAGTCCCCGGGGGAGCTTAGATACGCAGTATTTT	CASSPRGSLDTQYF
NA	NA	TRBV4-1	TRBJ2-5	TGCGCCAGCAGCCAATTCTTAGCGGTAGGGGGGGAGACCCAGTACTTC	CASSQFLAVGGETQYF
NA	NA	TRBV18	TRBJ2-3	TGTGCCAGCTCACCACCGGTTAGCTCCAACACAGATACGCAGTATTTT	CASSPPVSSNTDTQYF
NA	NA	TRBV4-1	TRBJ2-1	TGCGCCAGCAGCCAGGCCCGGGACCGGGGTGGAGAGCAGTTCTTC	CASSQARDRGGEQFF
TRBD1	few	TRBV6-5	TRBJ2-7	TGTGCCAGCAGTTTCCGGACAGGGGCGGCCGAGCAGTACTTC	CASSFRTGAAEQYF
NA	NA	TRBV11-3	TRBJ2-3	TGTGCCAGCAGCTTTCGGCCCACAGATACGCAGTATTTT	CASSFRPTDTQYF
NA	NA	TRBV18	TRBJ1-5	TGTGCCAGCTCACCACGGCTCACGGGGGACGGCAATCAGCCCCAGCATTTT	CASSPRLTGDGNQPQHF
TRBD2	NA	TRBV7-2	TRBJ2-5	TGTGCCAGCAGCTTAGTTGGACTAGCGGGGCTACAGGAGACCCAGTACTTC	CASSLVGLAGLQETQYF
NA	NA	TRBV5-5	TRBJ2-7	TGTGCCAGCAGCTTGGGCAGTAACTACGAGCAGTACTTC	CASSLGSNYEQYF
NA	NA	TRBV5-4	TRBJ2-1	TGTGCCAGCAGCACCGGACAGAGCTCCTACAATGAGCAGTTCTTC	CASSTGQSSYNEQFF
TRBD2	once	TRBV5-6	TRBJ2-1	TGTGCCAGCAGCTGGAGGGGCAGCGGGAGCTCCTACAATGAGCAGTTCTTC	CASSWRGSGSSYNEQFF
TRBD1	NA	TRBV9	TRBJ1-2	TGTGCCAGCAGCGTCACAGGGGCCTCAGCTAACTATGGCTACACCTTC	CASSVTGASANYGYTF